This TCR beta chain was sequenced for a study of blood T cell repertoires in COVID-19. Study summary: Acute-phase and convalescent COVID-19 samples originated in the United States, Italy and Spain. PBMCs, B-cell-depleted T cells, or T cells provided the cDNA or gDNA that made up the material.

J gave up 7 bases and V 0 bases, and 5 bases lay outside the gene matches. CDR1 and CDR2 (germline): SNHLY, FYNNEI. This CDR3 has 14 amino acids. In the source study's methods: For nucleated cells, counts were estimated from reference gene primer amplification. Measured with immunoSEQ multiplex PCR; TCRdb has only the in-frame clones, and not every one. V and J calls and clone size are as listed in that table; D and trimming were resolved from the DNA. Altogether about 190,000 clones are present, roughly 73% being singletons, with the ten largest covering 2.5% to 3%. Sequencing used peripheral blood. J is TRBJ1-1 and V is TRBV2; 7 bases line up with TRBD1. The receptor was isolated from a woman older than 75 with active or convalescent COVID-19. The CDR3 loop is CASSEAGQMDEAFF. In DNA form, the CDR3 reads TGTGCCAGCAGTGAAGCGGGACAGATGGATGAAGCTTTCTTT.